This T cell receptor beta chain was observed in a study of CD8 T cells in ankylosing spondylitis. Study results and limitations: A TCR beta motif of eight or nine highly homologous variants seemed to mark ankylosing spondylitis blood.

The length of the CDR3 is 15 residues. Germline loops: CDR1 MGHRA, CDR2 YSYEKL. V lost 3 bases, J lost 5 bases, and 13 bases lay in between. Regarding this clonotype: Antigen specificity is unknown.

TCRdb analysed the 5' RACE reads with MiXCR anew, one entry per CDR3 protein. The sample records 250,000 or so distinct CDR3 sequences, 15% to 20% being singletons. J is TRBJ2-2 and V is TRBV4-1; no firm D call. The receptor comes from a male donor with ankylosing spondylitis or in good health (not recorded which). The sample consisted of blood, either unsorted or a sorted T cell fraction (not recorded which). As DNA, the CDR3 is TGCGCCAGCAGCCATGCGTACCCAATAACCGGGGAGCTGTTTTTT. Amino acid sequence: CASSHAYPITGELFF.